These T cell receptor beta chains were read from a single sample in a study of Ad26.COV2.S vaccination and SARS-CoV-2 variants. Assay: immunoSEQ multiplex PCR; the TCRdb copy retains only in-frame clones and omits some. Found here are about 350,000 clones, 75% to 90% of them singletons; the top ten hold roughly 10%. This material consisted of peripheral blood, taken in a trial of Ad26.COV2.S vaccine versus placebo. The source is a person aged 18 to 59 who received the Ad26.COV2.S COVID-19 vaccine or a placebo. The CDR3 runs from the conserved cysteine through the conserved F or W.

j_gene: TRBJ2-5
v_gene: TRBV11-3
CDR3aa: CASSLGLAGGPLYF

j_gene: TRBJ1-4
v_gene: TRBV10-2
CDR3aa: CASRTGTNEKLFF

j_gene: TRBJ2-1
v_gene: TRBV5-8
CDR3aa: CASSFPGLFDNEQFF

j_gene: TRBJ2-7
v_gene: TRBV13
CDR3aa: CASSLASHEQYF

j_gene: TRBJ2-3
v_gene: TRBV7-9
CDR3aa: CASSLHGTGIDTQYF

j_gene: TRBJ1-4
v_gene: TRBV7-9
CDR3aa: CASSFSGARGEKLFF

j_gene: TRBJ2-6
v_gene: TRBV5-1
CDR3aa: CASSLKTSGANVLTF

j_gene: TRBJ2-7
v_gene: TRBV4-2
CDR3aa: CASSPRLEALYEQYF

j_gene: TRBJ1-6
v_gene: TRBV11-2
CDR3aa: CASSLGGGTGRYNSPLHF

j_gene: TRBJ2-4
v_gene: TRBV9
CDR3aa: CASNRDRGNIQYF

j_gene: TRBJ2-5
v_gene: TRBV5-1
CDR3aa: CASSTGQGRAETQYF

j_gene: TRBJ1-1
v_gene: TRBV5-4
CDR3aa: CASSSTENTEAFF

j_gene: TRBJ2-7
v_gene: TRBV28
CDR3aa: CASSRPRTGTYEQYF

j_gene: TRBJ2-4
v_gene: TRBV28
CDR3aa: CASSKGRIIQYF

j_gene: TRBJ2-3
v_gene: TRBV10-3
CDR3aa: CAIRGGEGSQYF

j_gene: TRBJ2-2
v_gene: TRBV19
CDR3aa: CASRDRPNTGELFF

j_gene: TRBJ1-2
v_gene: TRBV7-2
CDR3aa: CASSLASWTVKNYGYTF

j_gene: TRBJ1-1
v_gene: TRBV3-1/TRBV3-2
CDR3aa: CASSQTGMNTEAFF

j_gene: TRBJ1-1
v_gene: TRBV5-6
CDR3aa: CASSLASGTEAFF

j_gene: TRBJ2-7
v_gene: TRBV7-9
CDR3aa: CASSAGLYLGEQYF

j_gene: TRBJ1-3
v_gene: TRBV7-2
CDR3aa: CASSFLGTIYF

j_gene: TRBJ1-1
v_gene: TRBV4-2
CDR3aa: CASSQEAGRRPGAFF

j_gene: TRBJ2-5
v_gene: TRBV28
CDR3aa: CASSPEEQGIQETQYF

j_gene: TRBJ2-2
v_gene: TRBV13
CDR3aa: CASSTNPGAENTGELFF

j_gene: TRBJ2-3
v_gene: TRBV25-1
CDR3aa: CASSDGRAGGDTQYF

j_gene: TRBJ2-5
v_gene: TRBV2
CDR3aa: CASSVGPWETQYF

j_gene: TRBJ1-5
v_gene: TRBV28
CDR3aa: CASSRTGGGQPQHF

j_gene: TRBJ1-2
v_gene: TRBV2
CDR3aa: CASRDRTGGNGYTF

j_gene: TRBJ2-2
v_gene: TRBV6-6
CDR3aa: CASEDRAIFGGELFF

j_gene: TRBJ2-3
v_gene: TRBV20-1
CDR3aa: CSASGISFSGSDTQYF

j_gene: TRBJ1-1
v_gene: TRBV5-6
CDR3aa: CASSLGGSTEAFF

j_gene: TRBJ1-1
v_gene: TRBV5-6
CDR3aa: CASTRGGNTEAFF

j_gene: TRBJ2-5
v_gene: TRBV24-1
CDR3aa: CATSDPSQGFKETQYF

j_gene: TRBJ1-5
v_gene: TRBV7-2
CDR3aa: CASSSQGNQPQHF

j_gene: TRBJ2-6
v_gene: TRBV6-4
CDR3aa: CASSGRHSGANVLTF

j_gene: TRBJ2-5
v_gene: TRBV19
CDR3aa: CASSPNPGQETQYF

j_gene: TRBJ2-7
v_gene: TRBV19
CDR3aa: CAFYEQYF

j_gene: TRBJ2-1
v_gene: TRBV2
CDR3aa: CASGTDGSYNEQFF

j_gene: TRBJ1-3
v_gene: TRBV30
CDR3aa: CAWTGHGNTIYF

j_gene: TRBJ1-5
v_gene: TRBV9
CDR3aa: CASSPTGNSNQPQHF

j_gene: TRBJ2-5
v_gene: TRBV27
CDR3aa: CASRAGLAGDQETQYF

j_gene: TRBJ1-5
v_gene: TRBV30
CDR3aa: CAWSARGNQPQHF